This T cell receptor beta chain was identified during a study of breast tumors, draining lymph nodes, adjacent tissues. The table lists this clonotype with many counts. Its antigen is currently unknown. Breast cancer patients provided tissue from their axillary draining lymph nodes. The V and J ends lost 4 bases and 4 bases respectively, with 11 bases between them. This CDR3 spans 14 amino acids. The V gene's germline CDR1 is LNHDA and CDR2 SQIVND (reference sequence). Overall study findings and caveats: The lymph node origin of tumor T cells was framed as consistent with a hypothesis, not demonstrated. Findings are consistent with lymph node origin and intratumoral expansion of most tumor T cells. Luminal-like breast cancer showed significantly greater tumor-nontumor repertoire similarity than basal-like breast cancer did. Tumors had less TCR diversity than lymph nodes, more than nontumor tissue.

MiXCR was run by TCRdb on the multiplex PCR reads, yielding one entry per CDR3 protein. The sample has tens of thousands of distinct CDR3 sequences, approximately 19% seen once. Sample: axillary lymph node tissue. This sequence originates from a female donor with breast cancer. Some clones in this sample may be carry-over from other donors' samples. This rearrangement joins TRBV19 to TRBJ1-5, with D unresolved. DNA of the CDR3: TGTGCCAGTAGTAGGACCGCAGGAAATCAGCCCCAGCATTTT. It translates to CASSRTAGNQPQHF.